This TCR beta chain is drawn from a study of blood T cell repertoires in COVID-19. Overall study context: PBMCs, B-cell-depleted T cells, or T cells provided the cDNA or gDNA that made up the material.

This CDR3 comprises 18 residues. Trimming removed 3 bases at V and 0 bases at J, with 18 bases between. Germline-derived CDR1 and CDR2 are ENHRY and SYGVKD. Profiled with immunoSEQ multiplex PCR; TCRdb holds only in-frame clones, not every one. Altogether 210,000 or so clones are present, approximately 89% being singletons, with the ten largest covering 4.8%. The sample consisted of peripheral blood. The TCR sequence derives from a woman between 35 and 50 years old with acute or convalescent COVID-19. The chain carries TRBV10-3 and TRBJ1-3; no firm D call. As DNA, the CDR3 is TGTGCCATCAGTGACCCAGGACGGGGTCGGAGCTCTGGAAACACCATATATTTT. It yields the protein CAISDPGRGRSSGNTIYF.